The 18 T cell receptor beta chains below all came from one sample that was sequenced in a study of post-analysis software for immune sequencing data. Study-wide findings and caveats: Controls had lower frequencies than patients of 4 or 5 TRBV segments, which included TRBV5-6, TRBV5-1 and TRBV20-1.

Their recognized antigens are unknown. Unique-molecular-identifier-tagged TCR beta cDNA libraries were used. Via MiXCR, TCRdb re-called the PCR reads, giving one row per CDR3 protein. The table lists more than 500,000 distinct CDR3 sequences, roughly 34% of them singletons. The specimen sequenced was blood. The receptors here all came from a girl between 2 and 17 years old with multiple sclerosis.

The J gene is TRBJ2-5, the V gene TRBV29-1; D call uncertain. The V end lost 3 bases, the J end lost 5 bases, and 13 bases lay between the germline ends. The CDR3 is 13 amino acids. CDR1 and CDR2 from the germline V gene are SQVTM and ANQGSEA. The CDR3 sequence is CSVEPSAWETQYF. CDR3 DNA sequence: TGCAGCGTTGAGCCATCGGCTTGGGAGACCCAGTACTTC.

The sample holds a few counts of this clonotype. This chain uses TRBV7-2 with TRBJ2-5; perhaps D is TRBD1 or TRBD2 (5 bases each). V dropped 3 bases and J dropped 7 bases, with 18 bases sitting between them. The CDR3 covers 15 residues. The germline V gene has CDR1 SGHTA and CDR2 FQGNSA. As DNA, the CDR3 is TGTGCCAGCAGCTTTTTTCGCGCAACAGGAGGGACCCAGTACTTC. Amino acid sequence: CASSFFRATGGTQYF.

V usage is TRBV29-1 and J usage is TRBJ2-3; 10 bases match TRBD2. CDR1 is SQVTM and CDR2 is ANQGSEA in the germline V gene. The CDR3 contains 15 residues. V gave up 3 bases and J gave up 1 base; unmatched junction bases: 4. CDR3 sequence reads: CSVEVLAGRTDTQYF. CDR3 bases: TGCAGCGTTGAGGTACTAGCGGGGCGCACAGATACGCAGTATTTT.

The chain uses TRBV7-2 and TRBJ2-1; TRBD1 might be the D (9 bases). Germline assignment: CDR1 SGHTA and CDR2 FQGNSA. CDR3 length equals 16 residues. V lost 5 bases, J lost 5 bases, and 19 bases lay in between. The CDR3 coding sequence is TGTGCCAGCAGCCCCGGGGGGGGACAGGGTAACAATGAGCAGTTCTTC. This sequence encodes CASSPGGGQGNNEQFF.

This clonotype came up a few times. The chain couples TRBV4-2 to TRBJ1-2; D is possibly TRBD1 (5 bases). The CDR3 is 16 residues long. Trimming took 0 bases from V and 5 from J, leaving 16 bases between them. The V gene's germline CDR1 is LGHNA and CDR2 YNFKEQ. The CDR3 DNA reads TGTGCCAGCAGCCAAGATTCCCCCAGGGCGGGATATGGCTACACCTTC. Its protein is CASSQDSPRAGYGYTF.

This sequence joins TRBV4-1 and TRBJ2-1; 9 bases are a match to TRBD2. CDR1 and CDR2 from the germline V gene are MGHRA and YSYEKL. Germline trimming cut 8 bases from V and 0 bases from J; bases unmatched to any gene: 11. This CDR3 contains 17 residues. In DNA form, the CDR3 reads TGCGCCAGCCCCCCAGCGGGGGGCCGGAGCTCCTACAATGAGCAGTTCTTC. Translated: CASPPAGGRSSYNEQFF.

Only a few counts were recorded for this clonotype. V gene TRBV12-3 or TRBV12-4 combines with J gene TRBJ2-5; D is perhaps TRBD2 (6 bases). The germline V and J ends were trimmed by 5 bases and 1 base, with 14 bases remaining between them. This CDR3 is built from 15 residues. CDR3 region: CASSPDGDFQETQYF. The CDR3, as DNA: TGTGCCAGCAGTCCGGACGGGGACTTCCAAGAGACCCAGTACTTC.

The CDR3 region has the DNA TGTGCCAGCAGTTACTCGAATCGAGCGGGGGGGCCGAGGACCGGGGAGCTGTTTTTT. Encoded protein: CASSYSNRAGGPRTGELFF. The chain employs TRBV6-5 and TRBJ2-2; TRBD2 aligns across 10 bases. The CDR3 consists of 19 residues. V was clipped by 0 bases and J by 5 bases; unmatched bases: 12. Per germline, CDR1 MNHEY and CDR2 SVGAGI.

This clonotype was seen a few times. This chain links TRBV29-1 with TRBJ1-2; no definite D call. The V end was cut by 0 bases, the J end by 0 bases, with 20 bases between. The CDR3 contains 18 residues. Germline V CDR1 and CDR2: SQVTM, ANQGSEA. CDR3 loop: CSVEDGPRGRSANYGYTF. The CDR3 bases are TGCAGCGTTGAAGATGGGCCGCGTGGGCGTTCCGCTAACTATGGCTACACCTTC.

V gene TRBV5-8 combines with J gene TRBJ2-3, with TRBD2 as a possible D gene (7 bases). The CDR3 totals 14 residues. CDR1 is SGHTS and CDR2 is YDEGEE in the germline V gene. V was clipped by 7 bases and J by 1 base, with 13 bases between them. CDR3: CASPEGGGTDTQYF. The DNA of the CDR3 is TGTGCCAGCCCCGAAGGGGGGGGCACAGATACGCAGTATTTT.

This clonotype came up once. The genes are TRBV20-1 and TRBJ1-1; D is unclear. CDR3 size: 12 residues. The germline V gene has CDR1 DFQATT and CDR2 SNEGSKA (reference sequence). Trimming removed 3 bases at V and 6 bases at J, with 11 bases between. This CDR3 is CSARVREAEAFF. DNA of the CDR3: TGCAGTGCTAGGGTGAGAGAGGCTGAAGCTTTCTTT.

This rearrangement joins TRBV7-9 to TRBJ2-5; 7 nucleotides align to TRBD1. The ends lost 6 bases at V and 4 bases at J; junction bases unmatched: 5. Per germline, CDR1 SEHNR and CDR2 FQNEAQ (reference sequence). This CDR3 comprises 13 residues. The CDR3 region has the DNA TGTGCCAGCAGAAAACAGGGGCGAGAGACCCAGTACTTC. Its translation is CASRKQGRETQYF.

This clonotype was recorded a few times. This chain uses TRBV5-1 with TRBJ1-1; tentative D call: TRBD1 (5 bases). The germline V and J ends were trimmed by 7 bases and 0 bases, with 10 bases remaining between them. CDR3 length: 13 residues. Per the germline V gene, CDR1 is SGHRS and CDR2 is YFSETQ. CDR3 amino acids: CASGMTVNTEAFF. The CDR3 nucleotides are TGCGCCAGCGGCATGACAGTGAACACTGAAGCTTTCTTT.

This chain uses TRBV4-1 with TRBJ1-5; 7 positions match TRBD1. CDR1 and CDR2 from the germline V gene are MGHRA and YSYEKL. V trimming: 2 bases; J trimming: 2 bases; junction bases outside the gene matches: 12. The CDR3 sequence is 18 residues long. The CDR3 coding sequence is TGCGCCAGCAGCCAATTTGGACAGGCCGATGAGGGCAATCAGCCCCAGCATTTT. Protein product: CASSQFGQADEGNQPQHF.

The chain is built from TRBV7-3 and TRBJ2-7, with TRBD1 matching 7 bases. The V segment lost 5 bases and the J segment 10 bases; nucleotides outside the gene matches: 11. CDR1 and CDR2 (germline): SGHTA, FQGTGA. CDR3 length equals 13 residues. The CDR3 nucleotides read TGTGCCAGCAGCACAAACAGGGGTGGGATTCAGTACTTC. This gives the protein CASSTNRGGIQYF.

Only a few counts were recorded for this clonotype. The chain uses TRBV27 and TRBJ2-1, with 12 bases matching TRBD2. Germline-derived CDR1 and CDR2 are MNHEY and SMNVEV (reference sequence). There are 16 residues in the CDR3. V was clipped by 4 bases and J by 5 bases; unmatched bases: 6. The CDR3 DNA sequence: TGTGCCAGCAGTTCCGGACTAGCGGGAATAGACAATGAGCAGTTCTTC. It encodes CASSSGLAGIDNEQFF.

The V gene is TRBV7-2, the J gene TRBJ1-4; the D gene is possibly TRBD1 (5 bases). CDR3 length: 16 residues. CDR1 SGHTA and CDR2 FQGNSA come from the germline V gene. V was cut by 3 bases and J by 3 bases, with 14 bases left in between. CDR3 loop: CASSFEGFRSNEKLFF. The CDR3 bases are TGTGCCAGCAGCTTCGAGGGGTTTCGATCTAATGAAAAACTGTTTTTT. Filled out from reference TRBV7-2 and TRBJ1-4, the complete variable domain reads GAGVSQSPSNKVTEKGKDVELRCDPISGHTALYWYRQSLGQGLEFLIYFQGNSAPDKSGLPSDRFSAERTGGSVSTLTIQRTQQEDSAVYLCASSFEGFRSNEKLFFGSGTQLSVL.

The chain is built from TRBV3-1 and TRBJ2-3; 8 bases align to TRBD2. Germline lookup yields CDR1 LGHDT and CDR2 YNNKEL (reference sequence). CDR3 length equals 17 residues. V lost 6 bases and J lost 0; bases outside the gene matches: 11. The CDR3 coding sequence is TGTGCCAGCAGTCAAAGGAGCGGGGGCTATAGCACAGATACGCAGTATTTT. It is translated as CASSQRSGGYSTDTQYF.